These 10 T cell receptor beta chains originate from one sample sequenced in a study of metastatic and nonmetastatic thyroid tumors (dated by TCRdb to between 2020 and 2021). Before undergoing thyroid surgery, none of the patients had been given any kind of treatment. Library preparation employed PCR. These reads were obtained on an Illumina HiSeq 4000. TCRdb trimmed the raw reads at Q25, called clones with MiXCR and kept productive beta chains. This sample lists about 69,000 clones; 11% to 15% were detected once. The ten largest clonotypes hold approximately 7% of the sample. The sequenced sample was blood. The receptors originated from a male donor with papillary thyroid cancer or a benign thyroid nodule (not recorded which). Some clones in this sample may be carry-over from other donors' samples.

The J gene is TRBJ1-2, the V gene TRBV11-2, with a tentative D call TRBD1 (6 bases). V lost 5 bases, J lost 4 bases, and 14 bases lay in between. The germline V gene has CDR1 SGHAT and CDR2 FQNNGV. The length of the CDR3 is 14 residues. The CDR3 loop is CASSPPGAGYGYTF. The CDR3 nucleotides read TGTGCCAGCAGCCCCCCAGGGGCTGGCTATGGCTACACCTTC.

This clone was detected many times. The chain has TRBV6-1 and TRBJ2-2; 7 bases are a match to TRBD1. J gave up 5 bases and V 7 bases, and 10 bases lay outside the gene matches. CDR1 is MNHNS and CDR2 is SASEGT in the germline V gene. This CDR3 spans 15 amino acids. Written as DNA, the CDR3 is TGTGCCAGCACGCGGTCACAGGGGCGTACCGGGGAGCTGTTTTTT. Amino acid sequence: CASTRSQGRTGELFF.

This clone was recorded many times. The rearrangement uses TRBV11-2 and TRBJ1-4; 8 bases line up with TRBD1. The ends lost 3 bases at V and 8 bases at J; junction bases unmatched: 14. Germline V lookup: CDR1 SGHAT, CDR2 FQNNGV. The CDR3 is 17 residues long. DNA of the CDR3: TGTGCCAGCAGCTTTGGACCCAGACAGGGGTTAAGGGAAAAACTGTTTTTT. Its translation is CASSFGPRQGLREKLFF.

This clone has ten or more counts. The J gene is TRBJ1-5, the V gene TRBV19; D gene ambiguous. The CDR3 is made up of 14 amino acids. The germline gives CDR1 LNHDA, CDR2 SQIVND (reference sequence). V shed 5 bases and J shed 5 bases, with 13 bases lying between them. The CDR3 sequence is CASSWGTVYQPQHF. CDR3 DNA: TGTGCCAGTAGTTGGGGAACAGTGTATCAGCCCCAGCATTTT.

This clone was picked up many times. This chain links TRBV28 with TRBJ1-1, with no clear D. Germline assignment: CDR1 MDHEN and CDR2 SYDVKM. The ends were cut back, 5 bases at V and 0 bases at J, with 4 bases in the middle. This CDR3 spans 12 amino acids. CDR3 protein: CASSVMNTEAFF. The CDR3 DNA is TGTGCCAGCAGTGTAATGAACACTGAAGCTTTCTTT.

This clone was recorded many times. The chain joins TRBV29-1 to TRBJ1-1; D remains unclear. Germline loops: CDR1 SQVTM, CDR2 ANQGSEA. V lost 6 bases, J lost 0 bases, and 11 bases lay in between. The length of the CDR3 is 13 residues. CDR3 sequence: CSVQHFMNTEAFF. The CDR3 DNA sequence: TGCAGCGTCCAACATTTCATGAACACTGAAGCTTTCTTT. The full variable domain, rest sourced from reference TRBV29-1 and TRBJ1-1, is SAVISQKPSRDICQRGTSLTIQCQVDSQVTMMFWYRQQPGQSLTLIATANQGSEATYESGFVIDKFPISRPNLTFSTLTVSNMSPEDSSIYLCSVQHFMNTEAFFGQGTRLTVV.

This clone has ten or more counts. One end of the junction does not line up with germline, which may come from a read error. This sequence joins TRBV5-1 and TRBJ2-7; weak D call: TRBD2 (6 bases). The V gene's germline CDR1 is SGHRS and CDR2 YFSETQ. This CDR3 is built from 14 residues. CDR3 residues: CAGSLTSRSYEQYF. The CDR3 region has the DNA TGCGCCGGCAGCTTGACTAGTAGGTCCTACGAGCAGTACTTC.

Many counts were recorded for this clone. The gene calls are TRBV11-1 and TRBJ2-7, with 10 bases aligning to TRBD2. CDR3 length: 16 amino acids. Germline V lookup: CDR1 SGHAT, CDR2 FQDESV (reference sequence). V lost 4 bases, J lost 3 bases, and 9 bases stayed unmatched. CDR3 in DNA: TGTGCCAGCAGCTCGGAAAGCGGGAGGGTCCTCTACGAGCAGTACTTC. It encodes CASSSESGRVLYEQYF.

This clone was seen a handful of times. The chain links TRBV6-1 to TRBJ1-1; no firm D call. CDR3 length: 11 amino acids. V was pared by 6 bases and J by 12 bases, with 14 bases between. Germline loops: CDR1 MNHNS, CDR2 SASEGT. This CDR3 reads CASRWYGKSFF. CDR3 nucleotide sequence: TGTGCCAGCAGATGGTACGGGAAATCTTTCTTT.

This chain uses TRBV20-1 with TRBJ2-7; D is unclear. The V end was cut by 6 bases, the J end by 4 bases, with 22 bases between. The CDR3 is made up of 15 amino acids. Germline V CDR1 and CDR2: DFQATT, SNEGSKA (reference sequence). The CDR3 loop reads CSAYLGVWSTYEQYF. The DNA for the CDR3 is TGCAGTGCCTACTTGGGTGTCTGGAGTACGTACGAGCAGTACTTC.